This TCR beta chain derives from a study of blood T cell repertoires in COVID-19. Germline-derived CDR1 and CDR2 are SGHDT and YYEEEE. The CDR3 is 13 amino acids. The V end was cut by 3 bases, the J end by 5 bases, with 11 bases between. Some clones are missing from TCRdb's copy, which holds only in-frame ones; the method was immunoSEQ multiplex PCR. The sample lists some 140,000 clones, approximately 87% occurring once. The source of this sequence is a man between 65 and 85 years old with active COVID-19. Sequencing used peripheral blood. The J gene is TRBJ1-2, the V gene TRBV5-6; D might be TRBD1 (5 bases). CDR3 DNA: TGTGCCAGCAGCTCCCGTCAGGGATATGGCTACACCTTC. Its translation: CASSSRQGYGYTF.